This T cell receptor beta chain was observed in a study of identifying expanded T cells in peripheral blood. Broader study findings: Over approximately two and four weeks, about 16.4 and 19 clones changed, versus around 1.2 between replicates. Across healthy donors, higher total template counts meant significantly greater roughly 2-week count variance.

Remarks on this clone: Its antigen is currently unknown.

In germline, CDR1 is SGHKS, CDR2 YYEKEE (reference sequence). The CDR3 totals 15 residues. Losses at the gene ends were 1 base for V and 5 bases for J; bases not matched to a gene: 5. Healthy donors had no documented immune events, such as infections, while sampled. The repertoire was sequenced with immunoSEQ multiplex PCR; TCRdb's copy has only in-frame clones and lacks some. The table lists roughly 100,000 clones, 75% to 90% of them singletons. The V call is TRBV5-5, the J call TRBJ1-1, with 10 bases aligning to TRBD1. The specimen was blood. The TCR originated in a person aged 18-69 years in good health. The CDR3 nucleotides are TGTGCCAGCAGCTTGAGGGGGACAGGGGTTACTGAAGCTTTCTTT. Translating it yields CASSLRGTGVTEAFF.